One sample yielded the 17 T cell receptor beta chains listed below, sequenced in a study of OX40 agonist ivuxolimab in advanced cancers. Profiling relied on immunoSEQ multiplex PCR, and the TCRdb table lists in-frame clones only, not all of them. Among some 90,000 clones listed, 92% were seen once. The source was CD4+ or CD8+ T cells sorted from blood, collected in a trial of the OX40 agonist ivuxolimab. The origin of the receptors is an adult with an advanced solid tumor such as melanoma, head and neck, liver or kidney cancer.

V usage is TRBV7-3 and J usage is TRBJ1-1; D ambiguous. There are 14 residues in the CDR3. V was cut by 2 bases and J by 11 bases, with 18 bases left in between. Germline values: CDR1 SGHTA, CDR2 FQGTGA. Here the CDR3 DNA reads TGTGCCAGCAGCTTAGATCCCTCTCATAGGAGGGCTTTCTTT. Its protein product is CASSLDPSHRRAFF. The full variable domain, in which reference TRBV7-3 and TRBJ1-1 provide the parts outside the CDR3, is GAGVSQTPSNKVTEKGKYVELRCDPISGHTALYWYRQSLGQGPEFLIYFQGTGAADDSGLPNDRFFAVRPEGSVSTLKIQRTERGDSAVYLCASSLDPSHRRAFFGQGTRLTVV.

The chain joins TRBV6-5 to TRBJ2-5; no reliable D call. V lost 6 bases and J 0 bases, leaving 8 bases between the germline ends. Germline V lookup: CDR1 MNHEY, CDR2 SVGAGI. The CDR3 spans 13 residues. The CDR3 DNA sequence: TGTGCCAGCAGCTCCGCGGACCAAGAGACCCAGTACTTC. Translation gives CASSSADQETQYF.

The rearrangement joins TRBV5-1 to TRBJ2-2; the match to TRBD1 covers 9 bases. The V gene end was trimmed by 7 bases and the J gene end by 5 bases; junction bases not matched to a gene: 6. There are 14 residues in the CDR3. CDR1 and CDR2 from the germline V gene are SGHRS and YFSETQ. The CDR3 nucleotides are TGCGCCAGCGTTCGGGACAGGGAAACCGGGGAGCTGTTTTTT. Translated: CASVRDRETGELFF.

Here the CDR3 reads CATKTGQETQYF. The DNA of the CDR3 is TGTGCCACCAAGACCGGCCAAGAGACCCAGTACTTC. This chain uses TRBV10-3 with TRBJ2-5; no definite D call. The ends were cut back, 10 bases at V and 1 base at J, with 10 bases in the middle. The germline CDR1 and CDR2 sequences are ENHRY and SYGVKD. The CDR3 has 12 residues.

This rearrangement joins TRBV7-2 to TRBJ2-5; the D is unclear. Trimming took 6 bases from V and 2 from J, leaving 13 bases between them. This CDR3 has 14 amino acids. CDR1 and CDR2 (germline): SGHTA, FQGNSA. CDR3: CASSPTRVQETQYF. In nucleotides, the CDR3 is TGTGCCAGCAGTCCAACACGGGTACAAGAGACCCAGTACTTC.

The chain employs TRBV14 and TRBJ1-5; 9 bases agree with TRBD1. CDR1 is SGHDN, CDR2 FVKESK, per germline. Trimming took 7 bases from V and 1 from J; bases not matched to a gene: 14. The CDR3 sequence is 18 residues long. In nucleotides, the CDR3 is TGTGCCAGCATCCCATACTTACCGGGACAGGGAAGCAATCAGCCCCAGCATTTT. Amino acids: CASIPYLPGQGSNQPQHF.

The chain links TRBV5-4 to TRBJ2-7; 7 bases are shared with TRBD2. V gave up 2 bases and J gave up 4 bases; unmatched junction bases: 3. CDR1 SGHNT and CDR2 YYREEE come from the germline V gene (reference sequence). The CDR3 totals 13 residues. DNA of the CDR3: TGTGCCAGCAGCTTAGCGGGAACATACGAGCAGTACTTC. Its protein is CASSLAGTYEQYF.

The genes are TRBV5-8 and TRBJ1-4; TRBD1 agrees at 9 bases. The J segment lost 8 bases and the V segment lost 4 bases, leaving 3 bases of the junction unmatched. The CDR3 has 13 residues. Germline CDR1 is SGHTS and CDR2 is YDEGEE. The CDR3 loop is CASSGQGREKLFF. For the CDR3, the DNA is TGTGCCAGCAGCGGACAGGGGCGAGAAAAACTGTTTTTT.

The CDR3 DNA reads TGTGCCAGCAGTGAATTAGGCGGTAGCAATCAGCCCCAGCATTTT. It is translated as CASSELGGSNQPQHF. The chain combines TRBV6-1 with TRBJ1-5; no clear D gene. Germline CDR1 is MNHNS and CDR2 is SASEGT. The CDR3 loop spans 15 amino acids. Trimming removed 2 bases at V and 0 bases at J, with 8 bases between.

V gene TRBV7-3 combines with J gene TRBJ2-3; a possible D gene is TRBD1 (6 bases). The CDR3 covers 13 residues. Germline lookup yields CDR1 SGHTA and CDR2 FQGTGA. Trimming stripped 5 bases from V and 2 bases from J, with 8 bases between. In nucleotides, the CDR3 is TGTGCCAGCAGCCGGGACATCACAGATACGCAGTATTTT. It translates to CASSRDITDTQYF.

This sequence joins TRBV28 and TRBJ2-4, with 7 bases matching TRBD1. V trimming: 7 bases; J trimming: 6 bases; junction bases outside the gene matches: 6. The CDR3 extends over 13 amino acids. Germline CDR1 reads MDHEN; CDR2 reads SYDVKM. CDR3 residues: CASIRQGVNIQYF. CDR3 bases: TGTGCCAGCATAAGACAGGGCGTAAACATTCAGTACTTC.

The rearrangement joins TRBV6-1 to TRBJ1-5, with D possibly matching TRBD1 (5 bases). Trimming removed 0 bases from V and 6 bases from J, with 12 bases in between. In germline, CDR1 is MNHNS, CDR2 SASEGT. The CDR3 length is 15 residues. CDR3 sequence: CASSEALMGVQPQHF. The CDR3 region has the DNA TGTGCCAGCAGTGAAGCCCTCATGGGGGTTCAGCCCCAGCATTTT.

CDR3 in DNA: TGCAGCGTTCGTGGCTCGGGCTCCTTATTCGAGACCCAGTACTTC. Protein sequence: CSVRGSGSLFETQYF. The rearrangement links TRBV29-1 to TRBJ2-5; no clear D gene. The CDR3 runs to 15 residues. Germline assignment: CDR1 SQVTM and CDR2 ANQGSEA. The V and J ends lost 5 bases and 5 bases respectively, with 21 bases between them.

This sequence joins TRBV10-3 and TRBJ2-2; 10 bases align to TRBD2. With 3 bases clipped from V and 4 bases from J, the junction kept 5 bases outside the gene matches. The germline gives CDR1 ENHRY, CDR2 SYGVKD. The CDR3 is 16 residues long. The CDR3 bases are TGTGCCATCAGTGATCGGACTAGCGGCTCCACCGGGGAGCTGTTTTTT. It is translated as CAISDRTSGSTGELFF.

The chain couples TRBV6-1 to TRBJ1-2; D gene unclear. Germline lookup yields CDR1 MNHNS and CDR2 SASEGT. The CDR3 covers 13 residues. V lost 1 base, J lost 4 bases, and 7 bases lay in between. CDR3 loop: CASSEGGRYGYTF. The DNA for the CDR3 is TGTGCCAGCAGTGAAGGCGGGCGCTATGGCTACACCTTC.

This chain links TRBV5-1 with TRBJ2-1, with 14 bases that match TRBD2. Germline lookup yields CDR1 SGHRS and CDR2 YFSETQ. This CDR3 has 15 amino acids. V trimming: 4 bases; J trimming: 10 bases; junction bases outside the gene matches: 7. CDR3 loop: CASSPGTSGGHEQFF. CDR3 in DNA: TGCGCCAGCAGCCCGGGGACTAGCGGGGGACACGAGCAGTTCTTC.

The chain links TRBV7-2 to TRBJ2-7; 7 bases align to TRBD1. This CDR3 is built from 16 residues. Germline assignment: CDR1 SGHTA and CDR2 FQGNSA. Germline trimming cut 1 base from V and 2 bases from J; bases unmatched to any gene: 8. This chain's CDR3 is CASSLVGGQKTYEQYF. The CDR3 nucleotides read TGTGCCAGCAGCTTAGTAGGGGGCCAGAAAACCTACGAGCAGTACTTC.